These 8 T cell receptor beta chains were all obtained from the same sample, sequenced in a study of shared clonotypes between healthy human individuals. Clones were sequenced by immunoSEQ multiplex PCR, and TCRdb holds only the in-frame ones, with some missing. Of about 610,000 clones in the sample, around 97% were seen once. Sequencing was done on a sample of naive CD4+ T cells sorted from blood. Regarding subset: CD45RA+ positively selected. These receptors were collected from a woman aged 25 to 39 in good health.

This chain connects TRBV15 to TRBJ1-1; unclear D gene. CDR1 is LNHNV and CDR2 is YYDKDF in the germline V gene (reference sequence). Trimming stripped 0 bases from V and 1 base from J, with 6 bases between. The CDR3 consists of 14 residues. The CDR3 here is CATSRDRGNTEAFF. CDR3 nucleotide sequence: TGTGCCACCAGCAGAGACCGAGGGAACACTGAAGCTTTCTTT. Looking up the rest from reference TRBV15 and TRBJ1-1 gives the full variable domain: DAMVIQNPRYQVTQFGKPVTLSCSQTLNHNVMYWYQQKSSQAPKLLFHYYDKDFNNEADTPDNFQSRRPNTSFCFLDIRSPGLGDTAMYLCATSRDRGNTEAFFGQGTRLTVV.

V is TRBV10-3 and J is TRBJ2-5; 15 bases align to TRBD2. The V segment lost 3 bases and the J segment 5 bases; nucleotides outside the gene matches: 10. The germline V gene encodes CDR1 ENHRY and CDR2 SYGVKD. This CDR3 has 18 residues. Here the CDR3 DNA reads TGTGCCATCAGTGAACCCGGACTAGCGGGAGGGCCGCGGGAGACCCAGTACTTC. This translates into CAISEPGLAGGPRETQYF.

CDR3 region: CASSFALGVGSYNEQFF. The CDR3 coding sequence is TGTGCCAGCAGCTTCGCACTGGGAGTCGGCTCCTACAATGAGCAGTTCTTC. The genes are TRBV11-2 and TRBJ2-1; tentative D call: TRBD2 (5 bases). This CDR3 region has 17 residues. Germline-derived CDR1 and CDR2 are SGHAT and FQNNGV. With 3 bases removed from V and 0 bases from J, the gap between germline ends came to 15 bases.

This sequence joins TRBV5-5 and TRBJ1-1; D is undetermined. The CDR3 is made up of 16 amino acids. The V and J ends lost 2 bases and 0 bases respectively, with 14 bases between them. Germline assignment: CDR1 SGHKS and CDR2 YYEKEE (reference sequence). The CDR3 DNA follows: TGTGCCAGCAGCTTAGGTCGGTCCACCCTGAACACTGAAGCTTTCTTT. Residues: CASSLGRSTLNTEAFF.

In its sample, this clone was seen once. The CDR3 loop reads CASSQGAGLKLFF. CDR3 coding DNA: TGTGCCAGCAGCCAGGGGGCGGGCCTGAAGCTTTTCTTT. The genes are TRBV4-2 and TRBJ1-1; D might be TRBD1 (6 bases). The CDR3 has 13 residues. Germline V gene sequence: CDR1 LGHNA, CDR2 YNFKEQ. Trimming removed 3 bases from V and 13 bases from J, with 18 bases in between.

The CDR3 region has the DNA TGTGCCAGCAGTTTAAAGGGATGGGGCGAATACACAGATACGCAGTATTTT. This encodes CASSLKGWGEYTDTQYF. The chain employs TRBV27 and TRBJ2-3; a possible D gene is TRBD1 (5 bases). The ends were cut back, 2 bases at V and 2 bases at J, with 17 bases in the middle. The CDR3 has 17 residues. The germline V gene has CDR1 MNHEY and CDR2 SMNVEV (reference sequence).

The rearrangement uses TRBV7-4 and TRBJ2-1; D unclear. The V gene lost 3 bases and the J gene lost 2 bases, with 11 bases spanning the gap. Germline V gene sequence: CDR1 SGHVT, CDR2 SQSDAQ. The CDR3 is 15 amino acids. CDR3 nucleotide sequence: TGTGCCAGCAGCTTCCTGACGGCGGCCTACAATGAGCAGTTCTTC. This gives the protein CASSFLTAAYNEQFF.

The chain couples TRBV18 to TRBJ2-7; either TRBD1 or TRBD2 may fit D (5 bases each). The V gene's germline CDR1 is KGHSH and CDR2 LQKENI. This CDR3 has 14 amino acids. The germline V and J ends were trimmed by 5 bases and 6 bases, with 17 bases remaining between them. In DNA, the CDR3 is TGTGCCAGCTCATTCGGGACCCGGGCGGGCGAGCAGTACTTC. Amino acid sequence: CASSFGTRAGEQYF.